Each of the 10 T cell receptor beta chains below was sequenced from the same sample in a study of radiotherapy plus CTLA-4 blockade in lung cancer. Method: immunoSEQ multiplex PCR; TCRdb's copy keeps in-frame clones and lacks some. Among about 48,000 clones listed, about 81% were seen once. Material: peripheral blood, obtained from a patient treated with radiotherapy plus ipilimumab. The receptors here all came from a human donor with non-small cell lung cancer who had stable disease on radiotherapy plus ipilimumab.

This sequence joins TRBV5-8 and TRBJ2-3, with D possibly TRBD2 on 5 matching bases. V lost 0 bases and J 4 bases, leaving 12 bases between the germline ends. Germline V gene sequence: CDR1 SGHTS, CDR2 YDEGEE. The CDR3 spans 15 residues. CDR3 sequence: CASSLGSGTADTQYF. The CDR3 nucleotides read TGTGCCAGCAGCTTGGGGAGCGGTACTGCAGATACGCAGTATTTT.

J is TRBJ2-3 and V is TRBV19; TRBD2 matches 7 bases. Germline-derived CDR1 and CDR2 are LNHDA and SQIVND (reference sequence). The CDR3 length is 17 residues. V was pared by 5 bases and J by 2 bases, with 13 bases of the junction left unmatched. CDR3 coding DNA: TGTGCCAGTAGTTCCAACCTGATGCGGGAGAACACAGATACGCAGTATTTT. Amino acid sequence: CASSSNLMRENTDTQYF.

This clone has a single count. The chain couples TRBV5-8 to TRBJ1-2; D may be TRBD1 (6 bases). The germline V gene has CDR1 SGHTS and CDR2 YDEGEE. Trimming shortened V by 0 bases and J by 6 bases, and 12 bases separated the two germline ends. The CDR3 runs to 14 residues. The CDR3, as DNA: TGTGCCAGCAGCTTGGAACAGGGTTTGAATGGCTACACCTTC. As protein: CASSLEQGLNGYTF. Looking up the rest from reference TRBV5-8 and TRBJ1-2 gives the full variable domain: EAGVTQSPTHLIKTRGQQATLRCSPISGHTSVYWYQQALGLGLQFLLWYDEGEERNRGNFPPRFSGRQFPNYSSELNVNALELEDSALYLCASSLEQGLNGYTFGSGTRLTVV.

V usage is TRBV15 and J usage is TRBJ2-1; 7 bases agree with TRBD2. With V trimmed by 0 bases and J by 0 bases, 14 bases remained unmatched. CDR1 is LNHNV, CDR2 YYDKDF, per germline (reference sequence). CDR3 length: 20 amino acids. Here the CDR3 DNA reads TGTGCCACCAGCAGAGATGGTTATCCCCTAGCGGTCCGCTCCTACAATGAGCAGTTCTTC. Protein sequence: CATSRDGYPLAVRSYNEQFF. Complete variable domain (other parts from reference TRBV15 and TRBJ2-1): DAMVIQNPRYQVTQFGKPVTLSCSQTLNHNVMYWYQQKSSQAPKLLFHYYDKDFNNEADTPDNFQSRRPNTSFCFLDIRSPGLGDTAMYLCATSRDGYPLAVRSYNEQFFGPGTRLTVL.

This CDR3 reads CASSYRAGTQYF. For the CDR3, the DNA is TGTGCCAGCAGTTATCGGGCGGGTACGCAGTATTTT. The chain couples TRBV27 to TRBJ2-3; tentative D call: TRBD2 (5 bases). The germline V and J ends were trimmed by 4 bases and 8 bases, with 10 bases remaining between them. The CDR3 consists of 12 residues. Germline V gene lookup returns CDR1 MNHEY and CDR2 SMNVEV (reference sequence).

V is TRBV9 and J is TRBJ2-3, with TRBD2 as a possible D gene (6 bases). The germline V gene has CDR1 SGDLS and CDR2 YYNGEE. CDR3 length: 16 residues. V dropped 0 bases and J dropped 2 bases, with 13 bases sitting between them. Here the CDR3 DNA reads TGTGCCAGCAGCGTAGGGAATAGCGGACCCACAGATACGCAGTATTTT. This translates into CASSVGNSGPTDTQYF. Together with reference TRBV9 and TRBJ2-3, the CDR3 gives the full variable domain: DSGVTQTPKHLITATGQRVTLRCSPRSGDLSVYWYQQSLDQGLQFLIQYYNGEERAKGNILERFSAQQFPDLHSELNLSSLELGDSALYFCASSVGNSGPTDTQYFGPGTRLTVL.

V gene TRBV4-1 combines with J gene TRBJ2-3; TRBD2 might be the D (5 bases). The CDR3 has 16 residues. CDR1 and CDR2 from the germline V gene are MGHRA and YSYEKL. Trimming shortened V by 2 bases and J by 2 bases, and 14 bases separated the two germline ends. CDR3 nucleotide sequence: TGCGCCAGCAGCCAATTAGCGCTAGGATTCACAGATACGCAGTATTTT. The encoded protein is CASSQLALGFTDTQYF.

J is TRBJ1-4 and V is TRBV6-1, with D perhaps TRBD1 (6 bases). The CDR3 loop spans 17 amino acids. The V end lost 2 bases, the J end lost 2 bases, and 15 bases lay between the germline ends. The germline CDR1 and CDR2 sequences are MNHNS and SASEGT. CDR3 DNA sequence: TGTGCCAGCAGTGAATATAGGGGGACCACTACTAATGAAAAACTGTTTTTT. Residues: CASSEYRGTTTNEKLFF.

This clone has a handful of counts. The DNA for the CDR3 is TGTAAGGTCGGGAATATGAACACTGAAGCTTTCTTT. This encodes CKVGNMNTEAFF. The chain links TRBV28 to TRBJ1-1; D not certain. This CDR3 contains 12 residues. Looked up from germline, CDR1 is MDHEN and CDR2 is SYDVKM.

The V gene is TRBV5-1, the J gene TRBJ1-2, with D maybe TRBD1 (5 bases). The CDR3 is made up of 13 amino acids. Per germline, CDR1 SGHRS and CDR2 YFSETQ. V dropped 5 bases and J dropped 8 bases, with 16 bases sitting between them. The CDR3 loop is CASSLDQGFGYTF. The CDR3 DNA follows: TGCGCCAGCAGTTTAGACCAGGGATTCGGCTACACCTTC. Looking up the rest from reference TRBV5-1 and TRBJ1-2 gives the full variable domain: KAGVTQTPRYLIKTRGQQVTLSCSPISGHRSVSWYQQTPGQGLQFLFEYFSETQRNKGNFPGRFSGRQFSNSRSEMNVSTLELGDSALYLCASSLDQGFGYTFGSGTRLTVV.